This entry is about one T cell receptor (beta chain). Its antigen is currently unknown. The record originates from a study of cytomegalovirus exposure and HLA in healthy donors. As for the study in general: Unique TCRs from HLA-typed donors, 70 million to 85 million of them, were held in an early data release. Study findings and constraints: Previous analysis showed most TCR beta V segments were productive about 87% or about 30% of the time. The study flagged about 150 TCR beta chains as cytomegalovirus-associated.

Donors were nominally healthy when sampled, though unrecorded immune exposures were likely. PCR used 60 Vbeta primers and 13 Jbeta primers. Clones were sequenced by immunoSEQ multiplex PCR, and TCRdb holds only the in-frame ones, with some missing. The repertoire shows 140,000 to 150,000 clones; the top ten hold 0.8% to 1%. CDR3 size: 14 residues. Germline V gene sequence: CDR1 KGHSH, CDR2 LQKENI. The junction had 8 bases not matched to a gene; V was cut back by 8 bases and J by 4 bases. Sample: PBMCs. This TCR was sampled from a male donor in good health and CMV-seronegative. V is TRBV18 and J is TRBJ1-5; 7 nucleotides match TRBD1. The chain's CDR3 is CASAQSDRNQPQHF. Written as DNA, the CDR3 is TGTGCCAGCGCACAATCGGACAGGAATCAGCCCCAGCATTTT.